This is a list of T cell receptor beta chains from one sample in a study of T-cell reconstitution after alpha-beta-depleted transplantation in children. TCRdb analysed the PCR reads with MiXCR anew, one entry per CDR3 protein. The sample contains some 80,000 distinct CDR3 sequences, less than 20% of which appear only once. Sequenced material: PBMCs, mostly from graft donor cells, taken 360 days after TCRalphabeta/CD19-depleted stem cell transplant. The receptors here all came from a male patient aged 2 to 10 who had a stem cell transplant for acute lymphoblastic leukemia, so the T cells may come from the graft donor. CDR3s include the opening cysteine and the closing phenylalanine or tryptophan. The D gene is left open where the match is weak. Where a row states a size, it is once, few, many or the class of an expanded clone; other rows omit it.

v_call: TRBV20-1; clone_size: few; d_call: NA; j_call: TRBJ2-7; cdr3_nt: TGCAGTGCTAAGAACCAAGTCGGGTACGAGCAGTACTTC; cdr3_aa: CSAKNQVGYEQYF
v_call: TRBV19; clone_size: many; d_call: TRBD2; j_call: TRBJ2-1; cdr3_nt: TGTGCCAGCCGTCTAGCGGGAGGGCCCTATGAGCAGTTCTTC; cdr3_aa: CASRLAGGPYEQFF
v_call: TRBV20-1; clone_size: NA; d_call: TRBD2; j_call: TRBJ2-1; cdr3_nt: TGCAGTGCTAGATTCTGGACTAGCGTTGAGCAGTTCTTC; cdr3_aa: CSARFWTSVEQFF
v_call: TRBV29-1; clone_size: NA; d_call: NA; j_call: TRBJ2-7; cdr3_nt: TGCAGCGTTGTTGGGCGGTCCTACGAGCAGTACTTC; cdr3_aa: CSVVGRSYEQYF
v_call: TRBV24-1; clone_size: few; d_call: NA; j_call: TRBJ2-3; cdr3_nt: TGTGCCACCAGGGGCGGAGATACGCAGTATTTT; cdr3_aa: CATRGGDTQYF
v_call: TRBV4-1; clone_size: NA; d_call: TRBD2; j_call: TRBJ2-7; cdr3_nt: TGCGCCAGCAGCCGGGGACTAGCGGGAAACTACGAGCAGTACTTC; cdr3_aa: CASSRGLAGNYEQYF
v_call: TRBV6-1; clone_size: NA; d_call: NA; j_call: TRBJ1-1; cdr3_nt: TGTGCCAGCAGCGTGACAGAGACCACTGAAGCTTTCTTT; cdr3_aa: CASSVTETTEAFF
v_call: TRBV20-1; clone_size: NA; d_call: NA; j_call: TRBJ2-1; cdr3_nt: TGCAGTGCTAGAACGGTCTACAATGAGCAGTTCTTC; cdr3_aa: CSARTVYNEQFF
v_call: TRBV4-1; clone_size: NA; d_call: TRBD1; j_call: TRBJ2-1; cdr3_nt: TGCGCCAGCAGCCAAGATCCGGTGAGGGGGCGAAATGAGCAGTTCTTC; cdr3_aa: CASSQDPVRGRNEQFF
v_call: TRBV20-1; clone_size: few; d_call: NA; j_call: TRBJ2-1; cdr3_nt: TGCAGTGCTAGTGGGAGTTCCACATACAATGAGCAGTTCTTC; cdr3_aa: CSASGSSTYNEQFF
v_call: TRBV9; clone_size: NA; d_call: TRBD1; j_call: TRBJ2-2; cdr3_nt: TGTGCCAGCAGCGTAGAACCAGGGGGCCAAACCGGGGAGCTGTTTTTT; cdr3_aa: CASSVEPGGQTGELFF
v_call: TRBV19; clone_size: NA; d_call: TRBD1; j_call: TRBJ2-7; cdr3_nt: TGTGCCAGTAGTACCCCCGACAGGGCCGAGCAGTACTTC; cdr3_aa: CASSTPDRAEQYF
v_call: TRBV18; clone_size: few; d_call: TRBD1; j_call: TRBJ2-1; cdr3_nt: TGTGCCAGCTCACCTTCACAGGGGGGAATCAATGAGCAGTTCTTC; cdr3_aa: CASSPSQGGINEQFF
v_call: TRBV21-1; clone_size: few; d_call: NA; j_call: TRBJ2-1; cdr3_nt: TGTGCCAGCAGCAACAGCCCATGGCGGGAGGGCAGAAATGAGCAGTTCTTC; cdr3_aa: CASSNSPWREGRNEQFF
v_call: TRBV20-1; clone_size: few; d_call: NA; j_call: TRBJ2-2; cdr3_nt: TGCAGTGCTAGAGATCCCCTAACCGGGGAGCTGTTTTTT; cdr3_aa: CSARDPLTGELFF
v_call: TRBV9; clone_size: once; d_call: TRBD1; j_call: TRBJ2-7; cdr3_nt: TGTGCCAGCAGCGTCTACAGGGGCCCTCACGACGAGCAGTACTTC; cdr3_aa: CASSVYRGPHDEQYF
v_call: TRBV12-3/TRBV12-4; clone_size: NA; d_call: NA; j_call: TRBJ2-2; cdr3_nt: TGTGCCAGCAGGACGTGGGGGGCGAACACCGGGGAGCTGTTTTTT; cdr3_aa: CASRTWGANTGELFF
v_call: TRBV5-1; clone_size: few; d_call: NA; j_call: TRBJ2-1; cdr3_nt: TGCGCCAGCAGCAATGGGTTTGTACAGTACAATGAGCAGTTCTTC; cdr3_aa: CASSNGFVQYNEQFF
v_call: TRBV28; clone_size: few; d_call: NA; j_call: TRBJ2-7; cdr3_nt: TGTGCCAGCAGTTTTGTGGGTGGTGGCTACGAGCAGTACTTC; cdr3_aa: CASSFVGGGYEQYF
v_call: TRBV11-3; clone_size: NA; d_call: NA; j_call: TRBJ1-2; cdr3_nt: TGTGCCAGCAGCTTAGAGGGATATGGCTACACCTTC; cdr3_aa: CASSLEGYGYTF
v_call: TRBV5-5; clone_size: few; d_call: NA; j_call: TRBJ2-1; cdr3_nt: TGTGCCAGCAGGGACAGTCAAGGGGCCCTCTCCTACAATGAGCAGTTCTTC; cdr3_aa: CASRDSQGALSYNEQFF
v_call: TRBV9; clone_size: NA; d_call: NA; j_call: TRBJ2-3; cdr3_nt: TGTGCCAGCAGCGGCGATGATACACCGGCCTGGAAAGCCACAGATACGCAGTATTTT; cdr3_aa: CASSGDDTPAWKATDTQYF